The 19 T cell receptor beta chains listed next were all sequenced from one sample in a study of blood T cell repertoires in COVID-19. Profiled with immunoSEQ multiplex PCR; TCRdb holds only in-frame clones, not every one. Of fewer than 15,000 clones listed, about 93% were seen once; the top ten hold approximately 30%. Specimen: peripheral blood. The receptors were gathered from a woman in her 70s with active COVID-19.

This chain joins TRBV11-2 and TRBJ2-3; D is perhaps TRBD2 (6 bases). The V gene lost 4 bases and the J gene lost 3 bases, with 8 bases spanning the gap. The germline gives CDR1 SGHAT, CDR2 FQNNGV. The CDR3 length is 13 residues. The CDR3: CASSSGVTDTQYF. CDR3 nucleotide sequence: TGTGCCAGCAGCTCGGGAGTTACAGATACGCAGTATTTT.

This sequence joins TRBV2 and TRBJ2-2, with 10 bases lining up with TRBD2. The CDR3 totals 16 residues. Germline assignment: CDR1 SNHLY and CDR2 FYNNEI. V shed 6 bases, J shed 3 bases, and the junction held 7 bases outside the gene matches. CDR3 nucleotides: TGTGCCAGCAGGCCCAGGACTAGCGGAGACACCGGGGAGCTGTTTTTT. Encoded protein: CASRPRTSGDTGELFF.

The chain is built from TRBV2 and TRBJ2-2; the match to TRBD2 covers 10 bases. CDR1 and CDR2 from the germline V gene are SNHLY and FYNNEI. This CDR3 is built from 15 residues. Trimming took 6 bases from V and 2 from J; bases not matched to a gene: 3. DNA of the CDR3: TGTGCCAGCAGGAGGACTAGCGGTAACACCGGGGAGCTGTTTTTT. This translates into CASRRTSGNTGELFF.

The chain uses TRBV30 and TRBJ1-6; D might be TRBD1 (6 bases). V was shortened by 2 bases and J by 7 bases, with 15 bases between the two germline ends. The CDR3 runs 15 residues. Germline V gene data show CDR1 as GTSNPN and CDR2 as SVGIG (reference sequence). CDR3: CAWSNRTGLNSPLHF. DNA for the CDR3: TGTGCCTGGAGTAACAGAACAGGGCTCAATTCACCCCTCCACTTT.

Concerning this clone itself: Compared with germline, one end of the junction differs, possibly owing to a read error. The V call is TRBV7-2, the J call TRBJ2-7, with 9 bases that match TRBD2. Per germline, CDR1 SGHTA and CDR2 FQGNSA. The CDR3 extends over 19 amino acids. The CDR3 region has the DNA TGTCCCAGCCGCGGGCGGGGGGGCACTCGCGGGCGGGAAGGTTGGGAGCAGTACTTC. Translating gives CPSRGRGGTRGREGWEQYF.

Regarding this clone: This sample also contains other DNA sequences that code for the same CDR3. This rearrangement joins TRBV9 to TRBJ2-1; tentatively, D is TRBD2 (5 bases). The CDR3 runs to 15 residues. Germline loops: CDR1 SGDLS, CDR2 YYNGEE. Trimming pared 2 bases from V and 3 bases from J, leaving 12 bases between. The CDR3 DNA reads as TGTGCCAGCAGCGTCACGGGGAGTAGCTACAATGAGCAGTTCTTC. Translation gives CASSVTGSSYNEQFF.

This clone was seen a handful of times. The DNA of the CDR3 is TGCGCCAGCAGTGAGCAGGGGGCCTATGAGCAGTTCTTC. Translation: CASSEQGAYEQFF. The genes are TRBV10-1 and TRBJ2-1, with 8 bases fitting TRBD1. This CDR3 has 13 amino acids. From germline, CDR1 is WNHNN and CDR2 SYGVQD (reference sequence). V shed 2 bases and J 8 bases; nucleotides not matched to a gene: 2.

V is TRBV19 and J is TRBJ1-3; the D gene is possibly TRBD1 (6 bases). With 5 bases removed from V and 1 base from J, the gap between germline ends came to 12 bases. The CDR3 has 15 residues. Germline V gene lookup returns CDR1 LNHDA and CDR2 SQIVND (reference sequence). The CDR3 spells CASSEETGSGNTIYF. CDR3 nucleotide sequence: TGTGCCAGTAGTGAAGAAACAGGGTCTGGAAACACCATATATTTT.

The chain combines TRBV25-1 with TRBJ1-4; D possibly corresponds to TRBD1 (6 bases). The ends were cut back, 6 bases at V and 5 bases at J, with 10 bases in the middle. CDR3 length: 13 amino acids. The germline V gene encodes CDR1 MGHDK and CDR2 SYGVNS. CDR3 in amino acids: CASRDSQNEKLFF. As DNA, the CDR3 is TGTGCCAGCAGGGACAGTCAAAATGAAAAACTGTTTTTT.

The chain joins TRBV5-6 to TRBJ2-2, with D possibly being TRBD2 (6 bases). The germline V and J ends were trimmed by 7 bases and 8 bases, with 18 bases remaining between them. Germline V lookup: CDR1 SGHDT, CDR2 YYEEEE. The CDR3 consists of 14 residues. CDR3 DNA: TGTGCCAGCGCCTCAGCCGGGGGAGCTGGGGAGCTGTTTTTT. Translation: CASASAGGAGELFF.

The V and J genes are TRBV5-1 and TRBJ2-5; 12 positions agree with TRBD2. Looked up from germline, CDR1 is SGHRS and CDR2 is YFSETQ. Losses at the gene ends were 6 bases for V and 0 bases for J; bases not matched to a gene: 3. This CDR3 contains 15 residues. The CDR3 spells CASTLAGGYQETQYF. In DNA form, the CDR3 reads TGCGCCAGCACCCTAGCGGGGGGGTACCAAGAGACCCAGTACTTC.

The CDR3 bases are TGCAGTGCTAGTAGGGAGGGCCGATACGAGCAGTACTTC. Its protein is CSASREGRYEQYF. The chain links TRBV20-1 to TRBJ2-7; 7 bases fit TRBD2. The CDR3 is 13 amino acids. V shed 3 bases and J 4 bases; nucleotides not matched to a gene: 6. CDR1 DFQATT and CDR2 SNEGSKA come from the germline V gene (reference sequence).

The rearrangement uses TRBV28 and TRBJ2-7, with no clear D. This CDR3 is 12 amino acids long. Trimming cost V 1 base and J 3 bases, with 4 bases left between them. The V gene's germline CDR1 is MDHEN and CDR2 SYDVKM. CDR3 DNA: TGTGCCAGCAGTTTATTGCGCTACGAGCAGTACTTC. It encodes CASSLLRYEQYF.

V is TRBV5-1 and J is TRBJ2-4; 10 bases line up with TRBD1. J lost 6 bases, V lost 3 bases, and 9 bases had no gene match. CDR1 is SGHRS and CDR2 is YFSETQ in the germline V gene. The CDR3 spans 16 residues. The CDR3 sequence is CASSYVPGQGINIQYF. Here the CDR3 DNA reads TGCGCCAGCAGCTATGTACCGGGACAGGGGATAAACATTCAGTACTTC.

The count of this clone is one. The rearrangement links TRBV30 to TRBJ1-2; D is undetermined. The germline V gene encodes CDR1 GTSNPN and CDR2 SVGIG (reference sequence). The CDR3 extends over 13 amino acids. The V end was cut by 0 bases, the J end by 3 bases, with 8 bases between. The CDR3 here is CAWSVVGDYGYTF. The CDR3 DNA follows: TGTGCCTGGAGTGTTGTGGGCGACTATGGCTACACCTTC.

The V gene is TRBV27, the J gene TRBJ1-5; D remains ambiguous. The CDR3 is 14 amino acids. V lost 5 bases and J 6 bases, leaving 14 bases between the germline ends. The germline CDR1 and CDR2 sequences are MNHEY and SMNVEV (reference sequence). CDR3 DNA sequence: TGTGCCAGCAGTCTTGCGGGTTACGGTCAGCCCCAGCATTTT. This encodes CASSLAGYGQPQHF.

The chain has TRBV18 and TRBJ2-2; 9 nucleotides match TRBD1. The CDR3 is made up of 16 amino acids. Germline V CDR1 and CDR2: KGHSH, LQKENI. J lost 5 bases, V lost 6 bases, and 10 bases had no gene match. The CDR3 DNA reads TGTGCCAGCTCCGAGGGGACAGGGAGGAGAACCGGGGAGCTGTTTTTT. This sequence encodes CASSEGTGRRTGELFF.

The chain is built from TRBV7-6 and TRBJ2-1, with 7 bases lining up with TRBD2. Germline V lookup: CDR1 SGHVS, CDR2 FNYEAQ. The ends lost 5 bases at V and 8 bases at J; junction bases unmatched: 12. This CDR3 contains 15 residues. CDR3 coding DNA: TGTGCCAGCAGCCAAAGAGGGCGGGAGATCGATGAGCAGTTCTTC. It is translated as CASSQRGREIDEQFF.

CDR3 protein: CASSQDRQGIGYTF. CDR3 sequence (DNA): TGTGCCAGCAGCCAAGATAGGCAGGGGATTGGCTACACCTTC. The chain employs TRBV14 and TRBJ1-2; weak D call: TRBD1 (6 bases). Germline V gene data show CDR1 as SGHDN and CDR2 as FVKESK. The CDR3 is 14 amino acids. The V end was cut by 0 bases, the J end by 7 bases, with 12 bases between.